These 7 T cell receptor beta chains were all obtained from the same sample, sequenced in a study of post-analysis software for immune sequencing data (dated by TCRdb to between 2014 and 2017). Preparation of the library involved PCR. Sequencing relied on an Illumina HiSeq 2500. To reduce PCR and sequencing biases, unique molecular identifiers were built into the TCR beta cDNA libraries. The raw public reads went through TCRdb reprocessing: fastp at Q25, MiXCR clone calling, in-frame beta chains kept. Every CDR3 protein is listed once, alongside the most common genes and DNA of its rows. Present in this sample are more than 450,000 distinct CDR3 sequences, approximately 34% of which were seen just once. Together, the top ten hold around 6.1% of the sample. Paper-wide results and their limitations: Significantly higher frequencies in patients than in controls were found for roughly 5 TRBV segments, including TRBV5-6, TRBV5-1 and TRBV20-1.

What these receptors recognize is not known. Sequencing was done on a sample of blood. The receptors stem from a girl younger than 18 with multiple sclerosis.

This clonotype occurred a few times. This chain connects TRBV20-1 to TRBJ2-3, with 8 bases aligning to TRBD2. The ends lost 5 bases at V and 3 bases at J; junction bases unmatched: 10. Germline values: CDR1 DFQATT, CDR2 SNEGSKA (reference sequence). CDR3 size: 15 residues. CDR3: CSAGTSGVGTDTQYF. The CDR3 nucleotides read TGCAGTGCTGGAACTAGCGGCGTGGGGACAGATACGCAGTATTTT.

The chain is built from TRBV7-2 and TRBJ2-1; TRBD1 or TRBD2 may be the D gene (6 bases each). CDR1 and CDR2 from the germline V gene are SGHTA and FQGNSA. Trimming removed 2 bases from V and 0 bases from J, with 17 bases in between. The CDR3 has 18 amino acids. CDR3 DNA: TGTGCCAGCAGCTTACGGCCGGGGGCCAGGAGCTCCTACAATGAGCAGTTCTTC. This sequence encodes CASSLRPGARSSYNEQFF.

The CDR3: CASTGSWGEQFF. The CDR3 nucleotides are TGTGCCAGTACGGGTAGCTGGGGTGAGCAGTTCTTC. The chain combines TRBV19 with TRBJ2-1; D is uncertain. CDR1 is LNHDA and CDR2 is SQIVND in the germline V gene (reference sequence). The V end lost 7 bases, the J end lost 9 bases, and 13 bases lay between the germline ends. This CDR3 has 12 amino acids.

The sample holds a few counts of this clonotype. V is TRBV12-3 or TRBV12-4 and J is TRBJ2-5, with D maybe TRBD2 (6 bases). CDR3 length equals 12 residues. Trimming left V 6 bases short and J 12 bases short, with 17 bases between. CDR3 in DNA: TGTGCCAGCAGCCCCGTAGCGGAGCCCAAGTACTTC. Translating gives CASSPVAEPKYF.

A few counts support this clonotype. The CDR3 region has the DNA TGCGCCAGCAGTTTTAGGGTTGGTGGAGACAATGAGCAGTTCTTC. It is translated as CASSFRVGGDNEQFF. The rearrangement links TRBV5-1 to TRBJ2-1; D uncertain. CDR3 length: 15 residues. From germline, CDR1 is SGHRS and CDR2 YFSETQ. Trimming pared 5 bases from V and 5 bases from J, leaving 17 bases between. Combining the CDR3 with reference TRBV5-1 and TRBJ2-1 gives the whole variable domain KAGVTQTPRYLIKTRGQQVTLSCSPISGHRSVSWYQQTPGQGLQFLFEYFSETQRNKGNFPGRFSGRQFSNSRSEMNVSTLELGDSALYLCASSFRVGGDNEQFFGPGTRLTVL.

The chain is built from TRBV5-1 and TRBJ2-1; 9 bases align to TRBD2. The length of the CDR3 is 15 residues. The V segment lost 3 bases and the J segment 5 bases; nucleotides outside the gene matches: 6. CDR1 is SGHRS, CDR2 YFSETQ, per germline. The CDR3: CASSWGGGADNEQFF. The CDR3 nucleotides are TGCGCCAGCAGCTGGGGCGGGGGGGCCGACAATGAGCAGTTCTTC.

This clonotype was counted between two and nine times. This chain links TRBV20-1 with TRBJ2-5; unclear D gene. Germline V lookup: CDR1 DFQATT, CDR2 SNEGSKA (reference sequence). V gave up 1 base and J gave up 5 bases, with 11 bases separating them. This CDR3 is built from 13 residues. CDR3 sequence: CSARAGVVETQYF. The DNA for the CDR3 is TGCAGTGCTAGAGCTGGGGTGGTGGAGACCCAGTACTTC.